Reported below is one T cell receptor beta chain. The CDR3 is made up of 16 amino acids. The germline CDR1 and CDR2 sequences are MGHRA and YSYEKL. With V trimmed by 1 base and J by 2 bases, 3 bases remained unmatched. The data derive from a study of blood T cell repertoires in COVID-19. The method was immunoSEQ multiplex PCR; TCRdb's version includes in-frame clones alone and lacks a portion of them. The repertoire holds 400,000 or so clones, with approximately 90% as singletons. The chain is built from TRBV4-1 and TRBJ2-7, with 12 bases that match TRBD2. The source of this sequence is a young man who had recovered from COVID-19. Specimen: PBMCs or T cells enriched from blood (not recorded which). As DNA, the CDR3 is TGCGCCAGCAGCCAAGGGACTAGCGGGGTACCCTACGAGCAGTACTTC. It specifies CASSQGTSGVPYEQYF.